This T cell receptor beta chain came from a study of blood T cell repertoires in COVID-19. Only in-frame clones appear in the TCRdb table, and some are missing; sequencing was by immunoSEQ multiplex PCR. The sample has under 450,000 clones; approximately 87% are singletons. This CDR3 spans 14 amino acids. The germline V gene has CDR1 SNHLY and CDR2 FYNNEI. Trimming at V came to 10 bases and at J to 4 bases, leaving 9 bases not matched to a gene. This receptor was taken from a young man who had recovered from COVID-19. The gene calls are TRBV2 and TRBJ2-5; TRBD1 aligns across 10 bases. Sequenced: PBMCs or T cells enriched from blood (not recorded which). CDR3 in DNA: TGTGCCACCAGGGACAGGGGTTCTCGAGAGACCCAGTACTTC. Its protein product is CATRDRGSRETQYF.